This is a list of T cell receptor beta chains from one sample in a study of long-term antiretroviral therapy in people with HIV. TCRdb keeps only in-frame clones here, not all; method: immunoSEQ multiplex PCR. The sample has some 25,000 clones, roughly 80% seen once. The sample consisted of unsorted PBMCs, taken 3 years after starting antiretroviral therapy. The origin of the receptors is a man aged 35 to 55 with HIV. CDR3s include the opening cysteine and the closing phenylalanine or tryptophan. Each record gives: J gene, V gene, CDR3 length, CDR3 protein.

TRBJ2-2 TRBV9 16 CASSVVSGGVTGELFF
TRBJ2-5 TRBV21-1 12 CASSFAWETQYF
TRBJ2-5 TRBV27 18 CASSMKRTSGEAKETQYF
TRBJ2-4 TRBV11-3 14 CASSLDPISDRQYF
TRBJ1-4 TRBV19 15 CASSITGQGDEKLFF
TRBJ2-1 TRBV11-1 14 CASSPVAGGREQFF
TRBJ1-1 TRBV7-2 14 CASSLHSTNTEAFF
TRBJ1-5 TRBV6-5 13 CASAQGIRQPQHF
TRBJ2-2 TRBV7-9 16 CASSSPGVLGPGELFF
TRBJ1-4 TRBV2 16 CASRKAYSSEGEKLFF
TRBJ2-3 TRBV7-2 13 CASSLGYTDTQYF
TRBJ2-3 TRBV9 15 CASSVGRGNTDTQYF
TRBJ2-3 TRBV7-2 16 CASSLGAGGPSGTQYF
TRBJ2-3 TRBV19 15 CASRELAGLTDTQYF
TRBJ2-3 TRBV28 13 CAGRRSTTDTQYF
TRBJ2-7 TRBV4-3 17 CASSHRRLAGVFDEQYF
TRBJ2-2 TRBV25-1 14 CASSGVVSTGELFF
TRBJ2-7 TRBV29-1 17 CSVEAPSFGRGWYEQYF
TRBJ1-2 TRBV4-1 14 CASSPRQGSYGYTF
TRBJ2-7 TRBV6-1 12 CASSRDIYEQYF
TRBJ1-1 TRBV4-3 15 CASSRDPAGNTEAFF
TRBJ1-4 TRBV7-2 15 CASSLDRQGNEKLFF
TRBJ2-7 TRBV28 14 CASSFTTGNYEQYF
TRBJ1-2 TRBV27 17 CASSLSRVWTGVYGYTF
TRBJ2-1 TRBV15 13 CATSRFTDNEQFF
TRBJ2-3 TRBV27 15 CASSLRVSRADTQYF